This entry lists 14 T cell receptor beta chains sequenced from one sample in a study of blood T cell repertoires in COVID-19. The protocol was immunoSEQ multiplex PCR, while the TCRdb copy is restricted to in-frame clones and leaves out a portion. The repertoire holds some 300,000 clones, 89% seen once, with less than 3.5% in the top ten. The sample taken for sequencing was PBMCs or T cells enriched from blood (not recorded which). These receptor sequences come from a woman aged 45-65 years who had been exposed to COVID-19.

The chain uses TRBV15 and TRBJ1-6; 9 bases are shared with TRBD1. The CDR3 totals 15 residues. V shed 3 bases and J 5 bases; nucleotides not matched to a gene: 2. In germline, CDR1 is LNHNV, CDR2 YYDKDF (reference sequence). DNA of the CDR3: TGTGCCACCAGCAGGGGGGACAGGGATAATTCACCCCTCCACTTT. This gives the protein CATSRGDRDNSPLHF.

V and J are TRBV27 and TRBJ2-3; D ambiguous. Germline CDR1 MNHEY, CDR2 SMNVEV (reference sequence). The length of the CDR3 is 17 residues. The V gene lost 0 bases and the J gene lost 0 bases, with 13 bases spanning the gap. The CDR3 DNA reads TGTGCCAGCAGTTTATCGGGCAGTCCATATAGCACAGATACGCAGTATTTT. Amino acid sequence: CASSLSGSPYSTDTQYF.

The rearrangement uses TRBV5-1 and TRBJ2-5; D not certain. Looked up from germline, CDR1 is SGHRS and CDR2 is YFSETQ. V dropped 1 base and J dropped 4 bases, with 11 bases sitting between them. The CDR3 totals 14 residues. CDR3 nucleotides: TGCGCCAGCAGCTTGACTGCGGTTGGAGAGACCCAGTACTTC. Its translation: CASSLTAVGETQYF. The whole variable domain, filled in from reference TRBV5-1 and TRBJ2-5, reads KAGVTQTPRYLIKTRGQQVTLSCSPISGHRSVSWYQQTPGQGLQFLFEYFSETQRNKGNFPGRFSGRQFSNSRSEMNVSTLELGDSALYLCASSLTAVGETQYFGPGTRLLVL.

This chain joins TRBV7-8 and TRBJ1-5, with D tentatively TRBD1 (6 bases). The CDR3 extends over 18 amino acids. Germline CDR1 reads SGHVS; CDR2 reads FQNEAQ. Deletions cut 4 bases from V and 1 base from J, with 20 bases between. In DNA, the CDR3 is TGTGCCAGCAGCTCGGTTCGTATGGGGGCCGTAAGCAATCAGCCCCAGCATTTT. Its translation is CASSSVRMGAVSNQPQHF.

This sequence joins TRBV3-1 (or the pseudogene TRBV3-2) and TRBJ1-5; D possibly corresponds to TRBD1 (5 bases). Germline V gene lookup returns CDR1 LGHDT and CDR2 YNNKEL (reference sequence). Trimming removed 1 base at V and 6 bases at J, with 13 bases between. CDR3 size: 15 residues. The CDR3 sequence is CASSQGGGGGQPQHF. CDR3 nucleotide sequence: TGTGCCAGCAGCCAAGGAGGCGGGGGGGGTCAGCCCCAGCATTTT.

The CDR3 protein is CASSQDPGGAYNEQFF. The CDR3 DNA sequence: TGTGCCAGCAGCCAAGATCCCGGGGGGGCCTACAATGAGCAGTTCTTC. The chain uses TRBV3-1 (or the pseudogene TRBV3-2) and TRBJ2-1; 8 nucleotides match TRBD2. CDR1 LGHDT and CDR2 YNNKEL come from the germline V gene (reference sequence). The CDR3 consists of 16 residues. V lost 0 bases, J lost 2 bases, and 3 bases stayed unmatched.

CDR3 sequence reads: CASSSGQGNEQFF. CDR3 nucleotides: TGTGCCAGCAGTTCCGGACAGGGGAATGAGCAGTTCTTC. J is TRBJ2-1 and V is TRBV11-3; 9 bases are shared with TRBD1. Germline-derived CDR1 and CDR2 are SGHNT and YENEEA. V trimming: 6 bases; J trimming: 7 bases; junction bases outside the gene matches: 4. This CDR3 is built from 13 residues.

The V and J genes are TRBV11-2 and TRBJ2-1; 7 nucleotides line up with TRBD1. Germline V lookup: CDR1 SGHAT, CDR2 FQNNGV. This CDR3 has 12 amino acids. Trimming took 4 bases from V and 10 from J; bases not matched to a gene: 4. CDR3 DNA sequence: TGTGCCAGCAGCTGGGGACAGAACGAGCAGTTCTTC. It specifies CASSWGQNEQFF.

The chain carries TRBV7-9 and TRBJ1-3; 11 bases agree with TRBD1. V trimming: 3 bases; J trimming: 0 bases; junction bases outside the gene matches: 10. Germline V lookup: CDR1 SEHNR, CDR2 FQNEAQ (reference sequence). The CDR3 spans 19 residues. CDR3 loop: CASSFSGTGGFSSGNTIYF. Here the CDR3 DNA reads TGTGCCAGCAGCTTTTCCGGGACAGGGGGTTTTTCCTCTGGAAACACCATATATTTT.

Here the CDR3 reads CASSSPGLSYNEQFF. Written as DNA, the CDR3 is TGTGCCAGCAGCTCTCCGGGACTGTCCTACAATGAGCAGTTCTTC. V gene TRBV7-8 combines with J gene TRBJ2-1; D is possibly TRBD2 (6 bases). Trimming removed 4 bases at V and 1 base at J, with 11 bases between. CDR1 and CDR2 from the germline V gene are SGHVS and FQNEAQ. The CDR3 runs 15 residues.

The CDR3 DNA is TGTGCCAGCAGCTCCTCGGAAGGCAGGGGAAGATATGGCTACACCTTC. Translating it yields CASSSSEGRGRYGYTF. The chain employs TRBV7-9 and TRBJ1-2, with a possible D match to TRBD1 (6 bases). With 4 bases removed from V and 5 bases from J, the gap between germline ends came to 20 bases. There are 16 residues in the CDR3. The germline CDR1 and CDR2 sequences are SEHNR and FQNEAQ (reference sequence). The full variable domain, its missing parts supplied by reference TRBV7-9 and TRBJ1-2, is DTGVSQNPRHKITKRGQNVTFRCDPISEHNRLYWYRQTLGQGPEFLTYFQNEAQLEKSRLLSDRFSAERPKGSFSTLEIQRTEQGDSAMYLCASSSSEGRGRYGYTFGSGTRLTVV.

The CDR3 spells CSARIGDTQYF. The CDR3 DNA sequence: TGCAGTGCGAGGATTGGGGATACGCAGTATTTT. V usage is TRBV20-1 and J usage is TRBJ2-3; the D is unclear. V was cut by 6 bases and J by 6 bases, with 10 bases left in between. Germline V gene sequence: CDR1 DFQATT, CDR2 SNEGSKA (reference sequence). The CDR3 contains 11 residues.

The chain combines TRBV5-8 with TRBJ1-5; D ambiguous. The V end was cut by 6 bases, the J end by 4 bases, with 8 bases between. The CDR3 sequence is 12 residues long. The germline CDR1 and CDR2 sequences are SGHTS and YDEGEE. The CDR3: CASTLFNQPQHF. CDR3 nucleotides: TGTGCCAGCACCCTGTTTAATCAGCCCCAGCATTTT.

This chain uses TRBV11-1 with TRBJ2-1; the match to TRBD2 covers 9 bases. With 0 bases clipped from V and 6 bases from J, the junction kept 9 bases outside the gene matches. The CDR3 is 17 amino acids. Germline V CDR1 and CDR2: SGHAT, FQDESV (reference sequence). In DNA, the CDR3 is TGTGCCAGCAGCTTAGCGTCTCGACTAGCGGAACCCAATGAGCAGTTCTTC. Its protein product is CASSLASRLAEPNEQFF.